A single sample is the source of the 26 T cell receptor beta chains below, sequenced in a study of blood T cell repertoires in COVID-19. Assay used: immunoSEQ multiplex PCR; TCRdb lists only in-frame clones, some missing. The data hold approximately 85,000 clones, with around 92% observed a single time. The sequenced sample was peripheral blood. These receptor sequences come from a woman aged 60-70 years with active COVID-19.

V is TRBV2 and J is TRBJ2-1, with TRBD1 identical over 9 bases. The junction had 0 bases not matched to a gene; V was cut back by 3 bases and J by 9 bases. This CDR3 comprises 12 residues. The germline V gene encodes CDR1 SNHLY and CDR2 FYNNEI. CDR3 in DNA: TGTGCCAGCAGTGAGGACAGGGGTGAGCAGTTCTTC. It yields the protein CASSEDRGEQFF.

The chain couples TRBV6-5 to TRBJ2-7; TRBD1 matches at 9 bases. The CDR3 spans 15 residues. Unmatched junction bases numbered 6, after V lost 6 bases and J lost 0 bases. Germline CDR1 reads MNHEY; CDR2 reads SVGAGI. The CDR3 spells CASRPGQGGSYEQYF. In DNA form, the CDR3 reads TGTGCCAGCAGACCGGGACAGGGAGGCTCCTACGAGCAGTACTTC.

The rearrangement joins TRBV7-9 to TRBJ2-1, with TRBD2 matching over 7 bases. J gave up 6 bases and V 8 bases, and 10 bases lay outside the gene matches. Per germline, CDR1 SEHNR and CDR2 FQNEAQ (reference sequence). The CDR3 extends over 14 amino acids. The chain's CDR3 is CASEREATGNEQFF. The CDR3 nucleotides read TGTGCCAGCGAGCGGGAAGCGACCGGCAATGAGCAGTTCTTC.

V usage is TRBV7-9 and J usage is TRBJ1-2; 7 bases line up with TRBD1. CDR1 SEHNR and CDR2 FQNEAQ come from the germline V gene (reference sequence). The junction had 8 bases not matched to a gene; V was cut back by 5 bases and J by 8 bases. The length of the CDR3 is 13 residues. The CDR3 nucleotides read TGTGCCAGCAGCCCGGATGCAGGGGGGGGCTACACCTTC. It translates to CASSPDAGGGYTF.

This chain connects TRBV6-6 to TRBJ1-4; D ambiguous. Germline CDR1 MNHNY, CDR2 SVGAGI (reference sequence). This CDR3 spans 12 amino acids. Trimming pared 5 bases from V and 11 bases from J, leaving 12 bases between. CDR3 loop: CASSPDGVKLFF. DNA for the CDR3: TGTGCCAGCAGTCCCGACGGGGTGAAACTGTTTTTT.

The V call is TRBV30, the J call TRBJ1-5; D might be TRBD1 (6 bases). V lost 3 bases and J lost 3, with 15 bases in between. The length of the CDR3 is 15 residues. CDR1 GTSNPN and CDR2 SVGIG come from the germline V gene (reference sequence). The CDR3 loop reads CAWSPHRTVNQPQHF. For the CDR3, the DNA is TGTGCCTGGAGCCCCCACAGGACAGTCAATCAGCCCCAGCATTTT.

This chain links TRBV28 with TRBJ2-1, with 9 bases that match TRBD1. CDR1 MDHEN and CDR2 SYDVKM come from the germline V gene. J was trimmed by 8 bases and V by 1 base; bases with no gene match: 9. This CDR3 is 16 amino acids long. The CDR3 protein is CASSLFRGTGLDEQFF. In nucleotides, the CDR3 is TGTGCCAGCAGTTTATTCCGGGGGACAGGGCTAGATGAGCAGTTCTTC.

The rearrangement joins TRBV9 to TRBJ2-4, with 8 bases matching TRBD1. This CDR3 has 15 residues. Germline-derived CDR1 and CDR2 are SGDLS and YYNGEE. The trim removed 1 base at V and 5 bases at J, leaving 5 bases unmatched. CDR3 bases: TGTGCCAGCAGCGTATCGGGGACAGGACAAAACATTCAGTACTTC. This codes for CASSVSGTGQNIQYF.

This sequence joins TRBV19 and TRBJ2-5; 8 bases are a match to TRBD1. Germline CDR1 LNHDA, CDR2 SQIVND (reference sequence). The CDR3 sequence is 13 residues long. V gave up 5 bases and J gave up 6 bases; unmatched junction bases: 5. DNA for the CDR3: TGTGCCAGTAGTTCGGACAGGGTACAGACCCAGTACTTC. Amino acid sequence: CASSSDRVQTQYF.

The V and J genes are TRBV6-5 and TRBJ1-1; 11 nucleotides match TRBD1. The CDR3 runs to 14 residues. Looked up from germline, CDR1 is MNHEY and CDR2 is SVGAGI. The junction had 5 bases not matched to a gene; V was cut back by 7 bases and J by 4 bases. CDR3 in DNA: TGTGCCAGCACCCGAGGACAGGGGGCCACTGAAGCTTTCTTT. Its protein product is CASTRGQGATEAFF.

The rearrangement uses TRBV5-1 and TRBJ1-3; no clear D gene. Per the germline V gene, CDR1 is SGHRS and CDR2 is YFSETQ. V shed 4 bases and J shed 0 bases, with 11 bases lying between them. CDR3 length: 15 amino acids. DNA for the CDR3: TGCGCCAGCAGCCCCTCCGAGGGCTCTGGAAACACCATATATTTT. Translated, it gives CASSPSEGSGNTIYF. Combining the CDR3 with reference TRBV5-1 and TRBJ1-3 gives the whole variable domain KAGVTQTPRYLIKTRGQQVTLSCSPISGHRSVSWYQQTPGQGLQFLFEYFSETQRNKGNFPGRFSGRQFSNSRSEMNVSTLELGDSALYLCASSPSEGSGNTIYFGEGSWLTVV.

This clone showed up just once. The chain employs TRBV9 and TRBJ1-1, with D uncertain. V gave up 3 bases and J gave up 1 base, with 7 bases separating them. The germline gives CDR1 SGDLS, CDR2 YYNGEE. This CDR3 comprises 13 residues. CDR3 nucleotide sequence: TGTGCCAGCAGCGCCCCAGGGAACACTGAAGCTTTCTTT. It codes for CASSAPGNTEAFF.

CDR3 nucleotide sequence: TGTGCCACCAAAAGGCAGGGGGGCACAGATACGCAGTATTTT. This translates into CATKRQGGTDTQYF. V usage is TRBV19 and J usage is TRBJ2-3, with 7 bases aligning to TRBD1. The germline V gene has CDR1 LNHDA and CDR2 SQIVND (reference sequence). The CDR3 is made up of 14 amino acids. Trimming at V came to 10 bases and at J to 1 base, leaving 8 bases not matched to a gene.

The gene calls are TRBV7-2 and TRBJ2-6; D not resolved. V was trimmed by 4 bases and J by 4 bases, leaving 11 bases between them. Germline V gene lookup returns CDR1 SGHTA and CDR2 FQGNSA. The CDR3 has 15 residues. The CDR3 reads CASSSRPEGANVLTF. The DNA for the CDR3 is TGTGCCAGCAGCTCGCGGCCGGAGGGGGCCAACGTCCTGACTTTC.

The CDR3 nucleotides are TGTGCCAGCAGCTTAGGACAGGGGATCAATCAGCCCCAGCATTTT. Protein: CASSLGQGINQPQHF. The chain links TRBV7-2 to TRBJ1-5; TRBD1 matches at 8 bases. CDR3 size: 15 residues. CDR1 is SGHTA and CDR2 is FQGNSA in the germline V gene. J gave up 3 bases and V 1 base, and 2 bases lay outside the gene matches.

A remark on this clone: Different DNA sequences within this sample yield the same CDR3. The chain combines TRBV28 with TRBJ1-5; D call uncertain. CDR3 length: 14 amino acids. Germline lookup yields CDR1 MDHEN and CDR2 SYDVKM. Deletions cut 2 bases from V and 1 base from J, with 6 bases between. CDR3 bases: TGTGCCAGCAGTTTAGGAGGGAGCAATCAGCCCCAGCATTTT. Its protein product is CASSLGGSNQPQHF.

CDR3 nucleotides: TGTGCCAGCAGCCAATTACGGGATGACAGGAGTATCTACGAGCAGTACTTC. This encodes CASSQLRDDRSIYEQYF. The chain carries TRBV4-2 and TRBJ2-7; D is possibly TRBD1 (6 bases). Trimming removed 2 bases from V and 3 bases from J, with 20 bases in between. Germline-derived CDR1 and CDR2 are LGHNA and YNFKEQ. There are 17 residues in the CDR3.

V gene TRBV29-1 combines with J gene TRBJ1-2; TRBD1 matches at 9 bases. The CDR3 totals 14 residues. Germline V gene lookup returns CDR1 SQVTM and CDR2 ANQGSEA. Germline trimming cut 7 bases from V and 4 bases from J; bases unmatched to any gene: 10. The CDR3 nucleotides are TGCAGCGCTGAGCACAGGGGGCCGGTCTATGGCTACACCTTC. It codes for CSAEHRGPVYGYTF.

The chain carries TRBV5-1 and TRBJ2-2; 8 bases map to TRBD1. Germline V gene lookup returns CDR1 SGHRS and CDR2 YFSETQ. The V gene end was trimmed by 4 bases and the J gene end by 3 bases; junction bases not matched to a gene: 8. This CDR3 comprises 16 residues. The CDR3 region is CASSDSGTGYTGELFF. The DNA for the CDR3 is TGCGCCAGCAGCGATTCCGGGACAGGATACACCGGGGAGCTGTTTTTT.

J is TRBJ2-7 and V is TRBV28, with 12 bases lining up with TRBD1. The CDR3 has 17 residues. The germline V gene encodes CDR1 MDHEN and CDR2 SYDVKM. Trimming removed 1 base from V and 4 bases from J; junction bases left unmatched: 8. This CDR3 is CASSLSGTGGPRYEQYF. The DNA of the CDR3 is TGTGCCAGCAGTTTATCCGGGACAGGGGGCCCGAGGTACGAGCAGTACTTC.

The rearrangement links TRBV19 to TRBJ2-2, with unresolved D. CDR3 length equals 14 residues. V was clipped by 2 bases and J by 5 bases, with 9 bases between them. Per germline, CDR1 LNHDA and CDR2 SQIVND (reference sequence). The CDR3 DNA follows: TGTGCCAGTAGTATAATAAGACTTACCGGGGAGCTGTTTTTT. It yields the protein CASSIIRLTGELFF.

The chain carries TRBV5-1 and TRBJ1-3, with TRBD1 matching 9 bases. This CDR3 is 17 amino acids long. V shed 0 bases, J shed 2 bases, and the junction held 6 bases outside the gene matches. The germline V gene encodes CDR1 SGHRS and CDR2 YFSETQ. The CDR3: CASSLGTGDFTGNTIYF. CDR3 nucleotides: TGCGCCAGCAGCTTGGGGACAGGGGATTTTACTGGAAACACCATATATTTT.

V is TRBV28 and J is TRBJ2-3; 8 positions agree with TRBD2. The junction had 9 bases not matched to a gene; V was cut back by 5 bases and J by 2 bases. This CDR3 region has 16 residues. Germline CDR1 MDHEN, CDR2 SYDVKM. This chain's CDR3 is CASSPNRGGLTDTQYF. CDR3 DNA: TGTGCCAGCAGTCCCAATCGGGGGGGCCTCACAGATACGCAGTATTTT.

The V gene is TRBV6-5, the J gene TRBJ2-3, with D possibly being TRBD1 (5 bases). V was clipped by 2 bases and J by 2 bases, with 5 bases between them. Germline-derived CDR1 and CDR2 are MNHEY and SVGAGI. CDR3 length: 13 residues. The CDR3 sequence: CASSYGATDTQYF. Written as DNA, the CDR3 is TGTGCCAGCAGTTACGGGGCCACAGATACGCAGTATTTT.

The V call is TRBV3-1 (or the pseudogene TRBV3-2), the J call TRBJ1-1; D is undetermined. V was pared by 5 bases and J by 1 base, with 11 bases between. This CDR3 is 14 amino acids long. The germline V gene encodes CDR1 LGHDT and CDR2 YNNKEL (reference sequence). This chain's CDR3 is CASSFEQSNTEAFF. In nucleotides, the CDR3 is TGTGCCAGCAGCTTCGAACAGTCGAACACTGAAGCTTTCTTT.

The chain carries TRBV12-1 and TRBJ2-5; TRBD2 reflects the table's D call only, with no check against the DNA. TRBV12-1 is described as a pseudogene. This CDR3 has 15 amino acids. DNA for the CDR3: TGTGCCAGCAGCTTGGCGACTAGCGGGGAAGAGACCCAGTACTTC. Its protein product is CASSLATSGEETQYF.